The 21 T cell receptor beta chains in this list originate from one sample, sequenced in a study of regulatory T cells in long-lasting Graves disease (dated by TCRdb to about 2021). RNA was extracted from PBMCs in TRIzol for both TCR sequencing and RNA sequencing. In TCRdb, the public reads were trimmed at Q25 with fastp and aligned with MiXCR, with productive beta chains retained. One record per CDR3 amino acid sequence lists the most common genes and DNA. The sample table contains fewer than 2,000 distinct CDR3 sequences; only one count was recorded for almost 85% of them. The ten largest clones represent around 7.1% of the sample. The specimen was peripheral blood mononuclear cells (PBMCs), collected with antithyroid drug treatment, in newly diagnosed or persistent Graves disease (not recorded which). These receptors were taken from a woman aged 18-29 years with Graves disease. Donor details come from another sample of the same person, matched by shared clones.

This clonotype was detected only once. The J gene is TRBJ2-4, the V gene TRBV11-1, with D possibly TRBD2 on 5 matching bases. Deletions cut 5 bases from V and 3 bases from J, with 14 bases between. The CDR3 has 15 amino acids. From germline, CDR1 is SGHAT and CDR2 FQDESV (reference sequence). The CDR3 here is CASSNREMGKNIQYF. The CDR3 bases are TGTGCCAGCAGCAATAGGGAGATGGGCAAAAACATTCAGTACTTC.

The gene calls are TRBV7-3 and TRBJ2-6; D is perhaps TRBD1 (6 bases). The V and J ends lost 2 bases and 0 bases respectively, with 8 bases between them. Germline loops: CDR1 SGHTA, CDR2 FQGTGA. This CDR3 is 16 amino acids long. The CDR3 is CASSLDRNSGANVLTF. CDR3 in DNA: TGTGCCAGCAGCTTAGACAGGAACTCTGGGGCCAACGTCCTGACTTTC.

V gene TRBV6-5 combines with J gene TRBJ1-3; 9 bases are shared with TRBD1. CDR3 size: 17 residues. Germline loops: CDR1 MNHEY, CDR2 SVGAGI. V was pared by 4 bases and J by 3 bases, with 10 bases of the junction left unmatched. The CDR3 nucleotides read TGTGCCAGCAGTTCACGATTGACAGGGGGTGGTGGAAACACCATATATTTT. It encodes CASSSRLTGGGGNTIYF.

This chain joins TRBV20-1 and TRBJ1-5; 7 positions match TRBD1. V lost 8 bases to trimming and J lost 5 bases; unmatched junction nucleotides: 9. CDR1 and CDR2 (germline): DFQATT, SNEGSKA (reference sequence). The CDR3 extends over 13 amino acids. The CDR3 sequence: CSTTGEKDQPQHF. The CDR3 DNA is TGCAGTACAACAGGGGAAAAGGATCAGCCCCAGCATTTT.

The chain links TRBV6-2 or TRBV6-3 to TRBJ1-1, with 7 positions matching TRBD1. Looked up from germline, CDR1 is MNHEY and CDR2 is SVGEGT. The CDR3 totals 16 residues. V shed 3 bases and J 2 bases; nucleotides not matched to a gene: 9. The CDR3 nucleotides are TGTGCCAGCAGTTATCCGCCGGGACAGATAAACACTGAAGCTTTCTTT. Its translation is CASSYPPGQINTEAFF.

The chain links TRBV6-6 to TRBJ1-2, with 7 bases fitting TRBD1. Trimming cost V 6 bases and J 6 bases; bases outside gene matches: 10. Germline V lookup: CDR1 MNHNY, CDR2 SVGAGI (reference sequence). The CDR3 consists of 14 residues. In nucleotides, the CDR3 is TGTGCCAGCAGCGACAGGGCTGCACCAAATGGCTACACCTTC. It is translated as CASSDRAAPNGYTF.

The chain employs TRBV12-3 or TRBV12-4 and TRBJ2-3, with D possibly TRBD2 on 7 matching bases. Trimming removed 7 bases at V and 6 bases at J, with 17 bases between. The CDR3 is 14 amino acids. The CDR3 is CASTSARGGDTQYF. CDR3 DNA: TGTGCCAGCACCTCAGCGAGGGGGGGGGATACGCAGTATTTT.

The V and J genes are TRBV12-5 and TRBJ2-1, with a tentative D call TRBD2 (5 bases). This CDR3 is 17 amino acids long. V was trimmed by 0 bases and J by 5 bases, leaving 17 bases between them. Germline CDR1 reads LGHNT; CDR2 reads FRNRAP. In nucleotides, the CDR3 is TGTGCTAGTGGTTTGGTACCCGGACCGCGGGCCCACAATGAGCAGTTCTTC. Residues: CASGLVPGPRAHNEQFF.

The J gene is TRBJ2-2, the V gene TRBV11-2, with TRBD2 matching 7 bases. CDR1 is SGHAT and CDR2 is FQNNGV in the germline V gene. The CDR3 consists of 16 residues. V was clipped by 5 bases and J by 1 base; unmatched bases: 7. The CDR3 DNA follows: TGTGCCAGCAGCCCGACTGGCGGGGGGAACACCGGGGAGCTGTTTTTT. Protein: CASSPTGGGNTGELFF.

This clonotype came up once. The chain recombines TRBV7-9 with TRBJ2-2, with no clear D. Trimming took 8 bases from V and 6 from J, leaving 7 bases between them. Germline lookup yields CDR1 SEHNR and CDR2 FQNEAQ (reference sequence). The CDR3 length is 11 residues. CDR3 sequence: CASLWAGELFF. In nucleotides, the CDR3 is TGTGCCAGCCTCTGGGCCGGGGAGCTGTTTTTT.

The chain recombines TRBV12-3 or TRBV12-4 with TRBJ2-7, with unresolved D. The CDR3 loop spans 13 amino acids. Trimming removed 1 base from V and 4 bases from J, with 8 bases in between. CDR3 in DNA: TGTGCCAGCAGTTTAGGGGTTTTATACGAGCAGTACGTC. As protein: CASSLGVLYEQYV.

The chain joins TRBV28 to TRBJ2-4; possibly TRBD1 for D (6 bases). The CDR3 consists of 14 residues. Looked up from germline, CDR1 is MDHEN and CDR2 is SYDVKM. The V end lost 5 bases, the J end lost 7 bases, and 15 bases lay between the germline ends. As DNA, the CDR3 is TGTGCCAGCAGTACAGGGACAAGGGTGAACATTCAGTACTTC. Translation gives CASSTGTRVNIQYF.

This clonotype was counted a few times. This CDR3 is CASSFLPSEQFF. The CDR3, as DNA: TGTGCCAGCAGTTTTCTCCCATCAGAACAGTTCTTC. This chain joins TRBV12-3 or TRBV12-4 and TRBJ2-1; no reliable D call. Trimming removed 3 bases from V and 13 bases from J, with 13 bases in between. The CDR3 is 12 amino acids.

The CDR3 sequence is CASSFYNEQFF. The DNA for the CDR3 is TGTGCCAGCAGCTTCTACAATGAGCAGTTCTTC. The chain is built from TRBV11-2 and TRBJ2-1; D not resolved. There are 11 residues in the CDR3. Germline V gives CDR1 SGHAT, CDR2 FQNNGV. V shed 3 bases and J shed 3 bases, with 0 bases lying between them.

This rearrangement joins TRBV13 to TRBJ1-3, with TRBD1 matching 8 bases. The CDR3 loop spans 15 amino acids. In germline, CDR1 is PRHDT, CDR2 FYEKMQ (reference sequence). V lost 6 bases, J lost 2 bases, and 6 bases stayed unmatched. Here the CDR3 DNA reads TGTGCCAGCAGGTCTACAGGGGGAACTGGAAACACCATATATTTT. Translation gives CASRSTGGTGNTIYF.

V is TRBV29-1 and J is TRBJ2-3; D is possibly TRBD2 (5 bases). Germline V lookup: CDR1 SQVTM, CDR2 ANQGSEA. V lost 4 bases to trimming and J lost 1 base, with 9 bases between them. The CDR3 is made up of 13 amino acids. This chain's CDR3 is CSVVWGGTDTQYF. CDR3 coding DNA: TGCAGCGTTGTGTGGGGAGGCACAGATACGCAGTATTTT.

The chain uses TRBV4-3 and TRBJ2-1; D may be TRBD2 (5 bases). The CDR3 spans 17 residues. Trimming took 3 bases from V and 0 from J, leaving 15 bases between them. CDR1 and CDR2 from the germline V gene are LGHNA and YSLEER. The CDR3 here is CASSQPLSGSSYNEQFF. CDR3 DNA: TGCGCCAGCAGCCAGCCCTTAAGCGGCAGCTCCTACAATGAGCAGTTCTTC.

There are a few counts of this clonotype. The chain is built from TRBV9 and TRBJ2-1; 7 positions match TRBD2. The CDR3 loop spans 15 amino acids. Germline CDR1 and CDR2: SGDLS and YYNGEE. Trimming cost V 3 bases and J 3 bases; bases outside gene matches: 6. This CDR3 reads CASSAGGSHYNEQFF. The CDR3 region has the DNA TGTGCCAGCAGCGCGGGGGGATCCCACTACAATGAGCAGTTCTTC.

The rearrangement links TRBV6-1 to TRBJ2-3; possible D gene TRBD1, 5 bases. The ends were cut back, 6 bases at V and 3 bases at J, with 16 bases in the middle. This CDR3 comprises 15 residues. Germline V gives CDR1 MNHNS, CDR2 SASEGT. CDR3 residues: CASRRQIGQTDTQYF. The CDR3 region has the DNA TGTGCCAGCAGGCGACAGATTGGTCAGACAGATACGCAGTATTTT.

The rearrangement links TRBV20-1 to TRBJ2-7, with D perhaps TRBD1 or TRBD2 (5 bases each). The CDR3 has 14 residues. Germline lookup yields CDR1 DFQATT and CDR2 SNEGSKA (reference sequence). Trimming removed 3 bases at V and 3 bases at J, with 15 bases between. The CDR3 nucleotides read TGCAGTGCTAGTCCCGGGACGGAGAACTACGAGCAGTACTTC. Residues: CSASPGTENYEQYF.

V gene TRBV30 combines with J gene TRBJ1-2; a possible D gene is TRBD1 (5 bases). Germline values: CDR1 GTSNPN, CDR2 SVGIG (reference sequence). Trimming took 2 bases from V and 9 from J, leaving 13 bases between them. There are 12 residues in the CDR3. The CDR3 region has the DNA TGTGCCTGGAGTCCCAAGGGGCGGAGCTACACCTTC. It translates to CAWSPKGRSYTF.